This TCR beta chain was captured by sequencing in a study of cytomegalovirus exposure and HLA in healthy donors (TCRdb year 2017). Notes on the research overall: An earlier analysis of approximately 550 of the donors reported 276 Gb of sequence data and 120 million or so unique TCR beta sequences from some 180 million T cells. In the later analysis, no new phenotypic data were used to find candidate immune exposures; instead, reliance was placed on TCR beta sequences and their occurrence across donors. In addition to the first cohort of 500 to 850 subjects, a separate validation cohort of 120 different subjects was used. Every repertoire in the discovery cohort had been generated on one and the same sequencing platform. Among roughly 370 genotyped donors of the cohort, an average of approximately 240,000 unique TCR beta nucleotide sequences were sequenced per donor, roughly a sixth of them non-productive. To study patterns of TCR occurrence, a later analysis re-analyzed previously published TCR beta repertoires from 550 to 800 donors and added high-resolution HLA genotyping. In a later genetic analysis, genome-wide SNP genotypes for about three fifths of the roughly 670 donors were used, and that subset was treated as a discovery cohort. Donor age, sex, ethnicity and CMV serostatus were compiled alongside the repertoire data. Of the 300 to 450 genotyped donors, approximately 83% fell in the genetic ancestry cluster associated with self-reported Caucasian donors. Both class I and class II loci were covered by HLA typing, at four-digit resolution. An early release that covered about 600 HLA-typed donors contained approximately 320 gigabases of sequencing data and 65 million to 100 million unique TCR sequences. To predict cytomegalovirus infection status, the study combined high-throughput TCR immunosequencing, statistical association of individual TCRs with disease status, and machine learning. Roughly 5 DR-DQ haplotypes were handled as single units for association and clustering because linkage in the cohort was strong. The study profiled the T cell repertoires of 500 to 800 subjects by immunosequencing and related them to cytomegalovirus serostatus. In an earlier analysis of several hundred of the donors, high-throughput TCR beta sequencing was used to judge whether each TCR beta V gene segment behaved as functional or pseudogenic. The study aimed to test whether cataloging public T cell receptors could reveal signatures of past pathogen exposure. The number of typed donors differed by locus: about 629-640 for A, B, C, DRB1 and DQB1; 522 for DQA1; fewer than 610 for DPA1; and 400 to 480 for DPB1.

Summary of the overall study and its limitations: Linkage disequilibrium might explain the correlated functional status among segregating V segments, but an unknown experimental factor could not be excluded. In a later genetic analysis, a missense DCLRE1C variant was associated with V-gene and J-gene trimming of TCR beta chains, and the association was replicated in an independent cohort. The authors suggested that the approach could potentially be extended to other disease states and immunological phenotypes. In the study, approximately 160 TCR beta chains were listed as associated with cytomegalovirus. This cohort had only TCR beta chains sequenced, and the lack of alpha or paired-chain data limited which features could be detected. Because HLA typing was unavailable for some donors at each locus, only the typed subset was used in association tests. An earlier analysis of around 600 of the donors showed that most TCR beta V segments appeared in productive rearrangements either about 87% or about 30% of the time, which broadly matched IMGT annotations. Assigning TCR associations to individual alleles was difficult when HLA alleles, especially DR and DQ, strongly co-occurred. In a later analysis, HLA-associated TCR beta chains showed more clonal expansion and lower generation probabilities than non-associated chains that were equally common. Most TCR sequences were seen in very few donors, while some public TCRs were found in many individuals. Presence/absence analyses assumed roughly uniform sequencing depth across donors, an assumption that may not hold. In vitro tests confirmed that a few of the cytomegalovirus-associated TCR beta chains recognize cytomegalovirus antigens. A later genetic analysis reported fewer N-insertions in productive TCRs among donors in an Asian-associated ancestry cluster than the roughly 700-donor mean. In both the original and validation cohorts, the classifier was reported to diagnose cytomegalovirus status with high specificity and sensitivity. CMV serostatus was the only immune exposure information available for the cohort. A group of highly shared sequence variants was considered likely to be a technical artifact of the sequencing pipeline. In a later analysis, most CMV-associated TCR beta chains were found to appear HLA-restricted, with HLA associations seemingly driven largely by CMV exposure. Because the 87-base-pair reads could not distinguish some IMGT-functional V segments, including TRBV6-2 and TRBV6-3, those segments were excluded. Specific HLA alleles were associated with about 17,000 TCR beta sequences at a false discovery rate of 0.05 in a later analysis. A later analysis found that TCR association rates varied across HLA loci, with DRB1 alleles showing the most associated TCRs and HLA-C alleles the fewest. Because counts were too low, about 17 rarely observed V segments, including chromosome 9 orphons, were excluded from the earlier analysis of around 640 of the donors. A later analysis reported that several top co-occurrence clusters appeared linked to parvovirus B19, influenza, CMV and Epstein-Barr virus. A further reported finding was that TCR beta sequences accurately predicted the HLA-A and HLA-B alleles for most subjects in the first cohort.

The library relied on the immunoSEQ multiplex PCR assay. For the multiplex PCR, a mixture combining 60 forward primers for TCR Vbeta segments and 13 reverse primers for TCR Jbeta segments was used. The CDR3 region of rearranged TCR beta genes was amplified from genomic DNA with a multiplex PCR assay. The Illumina HiSeq System was used to sequence the amplified TCR beta libraries as 87-base-pair reads. From the authors' description of their analysis: In a later analysis, 80 million or so unique TCR beta chains were counted across the approximately 640 repertoires, and approximately 9.9 million of these chains were shared by at least two donors. To remove PCR and sequencing errors, raw reads were error-corrected and collapsed into unique sequences using a nearest-neighbor algorithm that merged closely related sequences. To assign V, D and J gene segments, CDR3 sequences were aligned to IMGT reference sequences. For a sequence to be retained, a match of at least six nucleotides was required to both a V gene segment and a J gene segment. A rearrangement counted as productive if the CDR3 had no stop codons and remained in frame with V and J, and every other rearrangement counted as non-productive. CDR3 was defined according to IMGT convention as the region running from the second conserved V-encoded cysteine to the conserved J-encoded phenylalanine. The earlier analysis of some 550 of the donors excluded any sequence lacking an unambiguous match to a single V gene segment. In an earlier analysis of a few hundred of the donors, a V segment was called functional when productive rearrangements were above 56.7%, and segregating when the standard deviation between donors exceeded 5%. To diagnose cytomegalovirus status from the catalog of TCR beta chain sequences, a statistical classification framework was built. In a later analysis, TCR nucleotide sequences were compared against IMGT/GENE-DB human TR gene sequences so that V and J genes could be assigned. The TCRdist pipeline was used in a later analysis to assign CDR3 sequences and most-parsimonious VDJ recombination scenarios. In a later analysis, every TCR beta chain was defined by the combination of its CDR3 amino acid sequence and its V-gene family, and reads without a unique V-gene family were dropped. To address suspected cross-contamination and a sequencing artifact, a later analysis removed 450 to 700 highly shared, low-generation-probability nucleotide sequences. For each public chain, a later analysis derived a clonal expansion index from normalized ranks of inferred template counts within each repertoire. A later analysis computed generation probabilities with a VDJ recombination model fitted to out-of-frame rearrangements, and checked the results against IGoR. A later analysis scored TCR-TCR, TCR-HLA and TCR-CMV co-occurrence with hypergeometric tests, applying a repertoire-size bias correction to TCR pairs. In a later analysis, false discovery rates were estimated by permuting HLA or CMV assignments 20 times. A later analysis grouped co-occurring TCRs with DBSCAN, adding TCRdist sequence similarity when clustering within HLA-allele-positive subsets. Repertoires with fewer than 30,000 or more than 120,000 public chains, plus five repertoires with anomalous nucleotide sharing, were excluded from co-occurrence clustering. Imported from immuneACCESS, the table was reduced by TCRdb to in-frame sequences with V and J called. These copies leave out some clones; in studies compared against another copy, an unresolved V gene accounts for under half, and the cause of the remainder is not known. V and J calls plus clone size are reproduced from that table; the DNA served to infer D and trimming. The sample has 100,000 to 150,000 clones on record, 65% to 85% of them singletons. The ten largest clones take up approximately 1.6% of the sample.

CDR1 and CDR2 are read off the germline V gene as SQVTM and ANQGSEA. Here V drops 0 bases and J drops 0 bases, and the junction holds 8 bases not matched to any gene. Its CDR3 holds 17 amino acids, cysteine through phenylalanine. Kept here is only the CDR3 DNA, which spans 51 bases and is read in frame from base 1. With regard to this clone: There is no known antigen for this receptor. No much larger clone is present one base from it, and per-base qualities are unavailable.

The cohort comprised 666 healthy bone marrow donors. Cohort members were all nominally healthy when sampled, although unrecorded immune exposures were likely present. The donor was CMV seronegative and belonged to the group of 380 or so seronegative cohort members. A peripheral blood sample was collected from each donor, and TCR beta sequencing was performed on peripheral blood mononuclear cells. Genomic DNA extraction from the blood cell samples was performed with the Qiagen DNeasy Blood Extraction Kit. The receptor was derived from a woman between 18 and 29 years old in good health and CMV-seronegative. The sequenced sample consisted of PBMCs. The V and J segments used are TRBV29-1 and TRBJ2-1, with 7 bases matching TRBD1. This receptor carries the CDR3 CSVEDFSRTGSYNEQFF. In nucleotide form, the sequence is TGCAGCGTTGAAGACTTTTCCCGGACAGGCTCCTACAATGAGCAGTTCTTC.